This is a list of T cell receptor beta chains from one sample in a study of graft-versus-host responses after intestinal transplantation. No antigen is known for these receptors. Profiled with immunoSEQ multiplex PCR; TCRdb holds only in-frame clones, not every one. The sample lists fewer than 90,000 clones; over 90% were seen once. Specimen: unstimulated CD4+ T cells sorted from spleen or lymph node cells, collected before transplant. All receptors derive from a human donor who was the organ donor for an intestinal transplant. The CDR3 runs from the conserved cysteine through the conserved F or W. The D gene is left open where the match is weak. Not every row has a clone size; where given, it reads once, few, many or a size class.

V: TRBV19; D: NA; size: NA; J: TRBJ2-1; CDR3: CASSILGAGIGEQFF; DNA: TGTGCCAGTAGTATATTAGGGGCAGGGATCGGCGAGCAGTTCTTC
V: TRBV20-1; D: NA; size: NA; J: TRBJ1-3; CDR3: CSAFTRNTIYF; DNA: TGCAGTGCTTTCACCCGAAACACCATATATTTT
V: TRBV5-1; D: TRBD2; size: NA; J: TRBJ2-3; CDR3: CASSTSGGALDTQYF; DNA: TGCGCCAGCAGCACGAGCGGGGGGGCCTTAGATACGCAGTATTTT
V: TRBV11-3; D: NA; size: NA; J: TRBJ1-6; CDR3: CASSALLMGTESPLHF; DNA: TGTGCCAGCAGCGCCCTATTAATGGGGACTGAATCACCCCTCCACTTT
V: TRBV9; D: TRBD1; size: NA; J: TRBJ2-7; CDR3: CASSAGTGGYEQYF; DNA: TGTGCCAGCAGCGCCGGGACAGGGGGCTACGAGCAGTACTTC
V: TRBV5-1; D: TRBD2; size: NA; J: TRBJ2-3; CDR3: CASSRIGGASDTQYF; DNA: TGCGCCAGCAGCAGAATCGGGGGGGCGTCAGATACGCAGTATTTT
V: TRBV9; D: TRBD1; size: NA; J: TRBJ1-2; CDR3: CASGPTTGVYGYTF; DNA: TGTGCCAGCGGACCCACGACAGGGGTCTATGGCTACACCTTC
V: TRBV7-2; D: TRBD2; size: once; J: TRBJ2-1; CDR3: CASSLRRGGISYNEQFF; DNA: TGTGCCAGCAGCTTACGGCGGGGGGGGATCTCCTACAATGAGCAGTTCTTC
V: TRBV6-1; D: NA; size: once; J: TRBJ1-6; CDR3: CASSQLKNSPLHF; DNA: TGTGCCAGCAGTCAACTGAAAAATTCACCCCTCCACTTT
V: TRBV19; D: TRBD1; size: once; J: TRBJ2-5; CDR3: CASSIGTGRKETQYF; DNA: TGTGCCAGTAGTATAGGGACAGGGAGAAAAGAGACCCAGTACTTC
V: TRBV5-8; D: NA; size: NA; J: TRBJ1-2; CDR3: CASSLVGMSYGYTF; DNA: TGTGCCAGCAGCTTGGTAGGGATGAGCTATGGCTACACCTTC
V: TRBV11-3; D: NA; size: NA; J: TRBJ2-1; CDR3: CASSLTTTVRQFF; DNA: TGTGCCAGCAGCTTAACGACAACTGTAAGGCAGTTCTTC
V: TRBV7-9; D: TRBD1; size: NA; J: TRBJ2-3; CDR3: CASSWDRGTDTQYF; DNA: TGTGCCAGCAGCTGGGACAGGGGCACAGATACGCAGTATTTT
V: TRBV7-9; D: NA; size: NA; J: TRBJ2-7; CDR3: CASSLHPSRDIAEQYF; DNA: TGTGCCAGCAGCCTCCACCCGTCCCGGGACATTGCCGAGCAGTACTTC
V: TRBV7-2; D: TRBD2; size: NA; J: TRBJ2-5; CDR3: CASSLVAGVQETQYF; DNA: TGTGCCAGCAGCTTAGTAGCGGGGGTTCAAGAGACCCAGTACTTC
V: TRBV5-1; D: TRBD1; size: NA; J: TRBJ2-6; CDR3: CASSLMTGGFSGANVLTF; DNA: TGCGCCAGCAGCTTAATGACAGGGGGGTTCTCTGGGGCCAACGTCCTGACTTTC
V: TRBV5-1; D: NA; size: NA; J: TRBJ2-1; CDR3: CASSGYRGYEQFF; DNA: TGCGCCAGCAGCGGCTACCGGGGGTATGAGCAGTTCTTC
V: TRBV28; D: NA; size: NA; J: TRBJ1-5; CDR3: CASSIHSVSNQPQHF; DNA: TGTGCCAGCAGTATTCATAGTGTAAGCAATCAGCCCCAGCATTTT
V: TRBV6-5; D: NA; size: NA; J: TRBJ1-5; CDR3: CASSYTDQPQHF; DNA: TGTGCCAGCAGTTACACAGATCAGCCCCAGCATTTT
V: TRBV6-5; D: NA; size: NA; J: TRBJ1-5; CDR3: CASSPGHNSNQPQHF; DNA: TGTGCCAGCAGCCCGGGACATAATAGCAATCAGCCCCAGCATTTT
V: TRBV18; D: NA; size: NA; J: TRBJ1-5; CDR3: CASSPPRGSNQPQHF; DNA: TGTGCCAGCTCACCACCGAGAGGGAGCAATCAGCCCCAGCATTTT
V: TRBV11-3; D: TRBD1; size: NA; J: TRBJ1-1; CDR3: CASTTGVSTEAFF; DNA: TGTGCCAGCACCACAGGGGTTAGCACTGAAGCTTTCTTT
V: TRBV4-1; D: NA; size: NA; J: TRBJ2-1; CDR3: CASRWGNEQFF; DNA: TGCGCCAGCCGCTGGGGCAATGAGCAGTTCTTC
V: TRBV30; D: NA; size: NA; J: TRBJ2-3; CDR3: CACGGSKSALSTDTQYF; DNA: TGTGCCTGTGGGGGCAGCAAGAGCGCACTAAGCACAGATACGCAGTATTTT
V: TRBV5-1; D: NA; size: NA; J: TRBJ2-7; CDR3: CASSSQGYEQYF; DNA: TGCGCCAGCAGCTCTCAGGGCTACGAGCAGTACTTC
V: TRBV5-1; D: NA; size: NA; J: TRBJ1-3; CDR3: CASSLTSGTYGNTIYF; DNA: TGCGCCAGCAGCTTGACCTCCGGGACCTATGGAAACACCATATATTTT
V: TRBV19; D: NA; size: NA; J: TRBJ1-1; CDR3: CASSISWDTEAFF; DNA: TGTGCCAGTAGTATAAGTTGGGACACTGAAGCTTTCTTT
V: TRBV12-5; D: NA; size: NA; J: TRBJ2-5; CDR3: CASAIGTGFISPSGSNETQYF; DNA: TGTGCTAGTGCCATTGGTACGGGGTTCATTAGCCCCAGCGGGTCCAACGAGACCCAGTACTTC
V: TRBV4-3; D: NA; size: NA; J: TRBJ1-3; CDR3: CASSQAAGTFSSGNTIYF; DNA: TGCGCCAGCAGCCAAGCTGCGGGAACCTTTTCCTCTGGAAACACCATATATTTT
V: TRBV4-1; D: NA; size: NA; J: TRBJ1-3; CDR3: CASSQGGVCSGNTIYF; DNA: TGCGCCAGCAGCCAAGGGGGGGTCTGCTCTGGAAACACCATATATTTT
V: TRBV28; D: NA; size: NA; J: TRBJ1-6; CDR3: CASRPPDARKLHF; DNA: TGTGCCAGCAGACCGCCCGACGCCAGGAAGCTCCACTTT
V: TRBV6-1; D: NA; size: few; J: TRBJ1-3; CDR3: CASSVKKSGNTIYF; DNA: TGTGCCAGCAGCGTCAAAAAGTCTGGAAACACCATATATTTT
V: TRBV30; D: TRBD2; size: NA; J: TRBJ2-3; CDR3: CAWSASPGLAGFRTDTQYF; DNA: TGTGCCTGGAGTGCCTCTCCGGGACTAGCGGGGTTCCGCACAGATACGCAGTATTTT
V: TRBV30; D: NA; size: NA; J: TRBJ2-7; CDR3: CAWSAGFRYEQYF; DNA: TGTGCCTGGAGTGCAGGATTCCGATACGAGCAGTACTTC
V: TRBV21-1; D: NA; size: NA; J: TRBJ1-5; CDR3: CASSKKGGTGKQPQHF; DNA: TGTGCCAGCAGCAAAAAAGGGGGGACAGGGAAACAGCCCCAGCATTTT
V: TRBV21-1; D: NA; size: NA; J: TRBJ1-2; CDR3: CASSSRTGGRDGYTF; DNA: TGTGCCAGCAGCAGCCGGACAGGGGGCCGGGATGGCTACACCTTC
V: TRBV7-2; D: TRBD2; size: NA; J: TRBJ2-5; CDR3: CASSLRTSGLYQETQYF; DNA: TGTGCCAGCAGCTTAAGGACTAGCGGGCTATATCAAGAGACCCAGTACTTC
V: TRBV11-2; D: NA; size: NA; J: TRBJ2-3; CDR3: CASSRQLLNVRGDTQYF; DNA: TGTGCCAGCAGCCGACAATTACTTAACGTCAGGGGAGATACGCAGTATTTT
V: TRBV5-1; D: NA; size: NA; J: TRBJ2-2; CDR3: CASSGQGAGTGELFF; DNA: TGCGCCAGCAGCGGACAGGGAGCGGGGACCGGGGAGCTGTTTTTT
V: TRBV5-4; D: NA; size: NA; J: TRBJ1-2; CDR3: CASSSLQVNYGYTF; DNA: TGTGCCAGCAGCTCCCTTCAGGTTAACTATGGCTACACCTTC
V: TRBV21-1; D: NA; size: NA; J: TRBJ2-1; CDR3: CASSRIMNNEQFF; DNA: TGTGCCAGCAGCAGGATAATGAACAATGAGCAGTTCTTC
V: TRBV9; D: NA; size: few; J: TRBJ2-7; CDR3: CASSPQPGAYYEQYF; DNA: TGTGCCAGCAGCCCACAGCCGGGGGCCTACTACGAGCAGTACTTC
V: TRBV6-8; D: NA; size: few; J: TRBJ2-3; CDR3: CASSYPYRTRTDTQYF; DNA: TGTGCCAGCAGTTACCCCTATAGGACCCGAACAGATACGCAGTATTTT
V: TRBV19; D: NA; size: NA; J: TRBJ1-1; CDR3: CASSPRGRGAFF; DNA: TGTGCCAGTAGTCCGCGGGGCAGGGGAGCTTTCTTT
V: TRBV28; D: NA; size: NA; J: TRBJ1-2; CDR3: CASWGSPAGYTF; DNA: TGTGCCAGCTGGGGGTCGCCGGCCGGCTACACCTTC
V: TRBV6-4; D: NA; size: NA; J: TRBJ1-5; CDR3: CASSPQGDQPQHF; DNA: TGTGCCAGCAGCCCCCAAGGAGATCAGCCCCAGCATTTT